This T cell receptor (beta chain) was recovered during a study of T cell repertoires in cytomegalovirus infection. Study results and limitations: Cumulative public TCR beta family frequency identified carriers of CMV plus the relevant HLA.

About this clonotype: Its antigen remains unidentified.

Germline assignment: CDR1 KGHSH and CDR2 LQKENI. V gave up 4 bases and J gave up 14 bases, with 23 bases separating them. The CDR3 consists of 14 residues. Each CDR3 protein gets one entry after TCRdb re-called the reads with MiXCR. Seen here are some 280,000 distinct CDR3 sequences, approximately 14% observed once, and the top ten hold 7% to 9.5%. This TCR derives from a human donor in good health (CMV status not recorded). Some clones in this sample may be carry-over from other donors' samples. Sequencing was performed on PBMCs. The genes are TRBV18 and TRBJ1-2; a weak D match, TRBD1 (6 bases). CDR3 DNA sequence: TGTGCCAGCTCACGGGGAGAGACAGGATTCCTGGAGACCTTC. The encoded protein is CASSRGETGFLETF.